This entry lists 8 T cell receptor beta chains sequenced from one sample in a study of cytomegalovirus exposure and HLA in healthy donors. The study ran its PCR with 60 Vbeta and 13 Jbeta primers. The data were produced by immunoSEQ multiplex PCR, yet TCRdb's version contains in-frame clones alone and is incomplete. The sample carries over 100,000 clones, around four fifths recorded once. Sequenced: PBMCs. These receptors were collected from a male donor in good health and CMV-seronegative.

This clone was seen just once. V usage is TRBV27 and J usage is TRBJ2-1; tentative D call: TRBD2 (6 bases). In germline, CDR1 is MNHEY, CDR2 SMNVEV (reference sequence). The CDR3 runs to 11 residues. With 4 bases removed from V and 14 bases from J, the gap between germline ends came to 12 bases. This chain's CDR3 is CASSSGTQEFF. Here the CDR3 DNA reads TGTGCCAGCAGTTCAGGGACTCAGGAGTTCTTC.

The rearrangement joins TRBV5-1 to TRBJ2-7, with 7 bases identical to TRBD2. Per germline, CDR1 SGHRS and CDR2 YFSETQ. The CDR3 totals 18 residues. Germline trimming cut 0 bases from V and 4 bases from J; bases unmatched to any gene: 16. The CDR3: CASSLGRAQGGSSYEQYF. CDR3 DNA sequence: TGCGCCAGCAGCTTGGGGAGGGCGCAGGGCGGGAGTTCGTACGAGCAGTACTTC.

As for this clone: Sequence at one end of the junction differs from germline and may be a read error. The same CDR3 also results from other DNA sequences found in this sample. The chain uses TRBV11-2 and TRBJ1-2; TRBD1 matches at 9 bases. Germline-derived CDR1 and CDR2 are SGHAT and FQNNGV. The CDR3 sequence is 15 residues long. DNA of the CDR3: TGCGCCAGCAGCTTACAGGGGGCACGAGGCTATGGCTACACCTTC. Protein sequence: CASSLQGARGYGYTF. The whole variable domain, remainder taken from reference TRBV11-2 and TRBJ1-2, is EAGVAQSPRYKIIEKRQSVAFWCNPISGHATLYWYQQILGQGPKLLIQFQNNGVVDDSQLPKDRFSAERLKGVDSTLKIQPAKLEDSAVYLCASSLQGARGYGYTFGSGTRLTVV.

This clone came up a few times. The chain is built from TRBV6-1 and TRBJ2-7, with 9 bases lining up with TRBD1. This CDR3 comprises 11 residues. J gave up 7 bases and V 11 bases, and 6 bases lay outside the gene matches. Germline assignment: CDR1 MNHNS and CDR2 SASEGT. Written as DNA, the CDR3 is TGTGCCGTACAGGGGGCGGGGGAGCAGTACTTC. Residues: CAVQGAGEQYF.

V usage is TRBV18 and J usage is TRBJ2-7; D is possibly TRBD2 (6 bases). Germline V gene sequence: CDR1 KGHSH, CDR2 LQKENI. V was cut by 5 bases and J by 5 bases, with 19 bases left in between. There are 15 residues in the CDR3. The CDR3 nucleotides read TGTGCCAGCTCAGGCGGGACCAAAGTCCCCCACGAGCAGTACTTC. Its protein product is CASSGGTKVPHEQYF.

The rearrangement joins TRBV6-5 to TRBJ1-2, with 7 bases identical to TRBD1. CDR1 and CDR2 (germline): MNHEY, SVGAGI. The CDR3 has 12 amino acids. The ends lost 2 bases at V and 6 bases at J; junction bases unmatched: 0. CDR3 in amino acids: CASSYTGDGYTF. In DNA form, the CDR3 reads TGTGCCAGCAGTTACACAGGGGATGGCTACACCTTC.

The genes are TRBV9 and TRBJ2-7; TRBD1 agrees at 7 bases. With 3 bases clipped from V and 5 bases from J, the junction kept 11 bases outside the gene matches. This CDR3 has 15 amino acids. Germline V CDR1 and CDR2: SGDLS, YYNGEE. The CDR3: CASSATGIVGHEQYF. CDR3 in DNA: TGTGCCAGCAGCGCGACAGGGATCGTAGGCCACGAGCAGTACTTC.

The genes are TRBV27 and TRBJ2-1; possible D gene TRBD1, 5 bases. From germline, CDR1 is MNHEY and CDR2 SMNVEV (reference sequence). The V and J ends lost 3 bases and 7 bases respectively, with 7 bases between them. CDR3 length: 12 residues. In DNA form, the CDR3 reads TGTGCCAGCAGTTTCCCAGGGAATGAGCAGTTCTTC. Translated: CASSFPGNEQFF.